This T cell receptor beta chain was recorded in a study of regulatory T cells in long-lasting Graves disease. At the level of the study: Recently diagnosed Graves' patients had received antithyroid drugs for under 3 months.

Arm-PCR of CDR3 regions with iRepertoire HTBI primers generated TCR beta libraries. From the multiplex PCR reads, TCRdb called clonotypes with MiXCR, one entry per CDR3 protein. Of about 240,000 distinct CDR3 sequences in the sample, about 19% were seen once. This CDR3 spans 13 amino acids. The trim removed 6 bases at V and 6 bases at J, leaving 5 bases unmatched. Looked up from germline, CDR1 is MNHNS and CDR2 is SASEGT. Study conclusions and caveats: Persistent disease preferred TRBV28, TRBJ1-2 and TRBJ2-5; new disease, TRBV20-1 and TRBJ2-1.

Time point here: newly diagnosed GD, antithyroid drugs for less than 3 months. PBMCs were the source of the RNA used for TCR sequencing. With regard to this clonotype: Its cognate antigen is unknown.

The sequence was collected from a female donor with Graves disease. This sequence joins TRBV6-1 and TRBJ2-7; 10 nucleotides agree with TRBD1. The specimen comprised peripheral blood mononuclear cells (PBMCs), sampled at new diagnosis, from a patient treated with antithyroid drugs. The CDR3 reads CASRGWTGGEQYF. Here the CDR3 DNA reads TGTGCCAGCAGGGGTTGGACAGGGGGCGAGCAGTACTTC.